The clone carrying this T cell receptor (beta chain) was recorded only once. Its antigen is as yet unknown. Profiling relied on immunoSEQ multiplex PCR, and the TCRdb table lists in-frame clones only, not all of them. The table records fewer than 65,000 clones, 70% to 90% of them present only once. Trimming left V 1 base short and J 2 bases short, with 7 bases between. Germline assignment: CDR1 LNHDA and CDR2 SQIVND (reference sequence). The CDR3 spans 14 residues. These data are taken from a study of Tregs in tolerant kidney transplant recipients. Points from the study as a whole: Changing PCR primers prevented nucleotide comparison between some patients' samples.

The gene calls are TRBV19 and TRBJ2-3; D is ambiguous. The sequence was collected from a human donor who received a combined kidney and bone marrow transplant. Specimen: Tregs from blood, collected before the transplant. The CDR3 coding sequence is TGTGCCAGTAGTATAGCACCCCACACAGATACGCAGTATTTT. Residues: CASSIAPHTDTQYF.